This T cell receptor beta chain was captured by sequencing in a study of blood T cells in healthy people across ages. Findings and caveats of the study: It was the long-lived donors that had more naive CD4+ cells and higher diversity than aged donors.

A second about 6 to 12 cycle PCR used barcoded and J-beta primers. Carrying 12 random nucleotides, a template-switch adaptor labeled each individual cDNA molecule. MiXCR was run by TCRdb on the 5' RACE reads, yielding one entry per CDR3 protein. The sample has over 500,000 distinct CDR3 sequences; under 65% are singletons. This clonotype was counted only a few times. Antigen specificity is unknown. Specimen: blood. The sequence came from a woman of 80 years or more in good health.

CDR3 sequence: CSASFNQPQHF. CDR3 coding DNA: TGCAGTGCTAGTTTTAATCAGCCCCAGCATTTT. The chain recombines TRBV20-1 with TRBJ1-5; D is uncertain. The CDR3 is made up of 11 amino acids. Germline lookup yields CDR1 DFQATT and CDR2 SNEGSKA (reference sequence). The V gene lost 3 bases and the J gene lost 4 bases, with 4 bases spanning the gap.